This T cell receptor (beta chain) came from a study of T cells after yellow fever vaccination. TCRdb re-analysed the 5' RACE reads in MiXCR, keeping a single row per CDR3 protein. In the table there are 340,000 or so distinct CDR3 sequences, under 15% of which are singletons. Trimming shortened V by 4 bases and J by 4 bases, and 10 bases separated the two germline ends. Germline V gene sequence: CDR1 LGHDT, CDR2 YNNKEL (reference sequence). The CDR3 runs 13 residues. The clonotype was recovered from a young man who received the YFV17D yellow fever vaccine. Sequences were derived from CD4+ T cells sorted from PBMCs, sampled 15 days after the yellow fever booster vaccination. The V gene is TRBV3-1, the J gene TRBJ1-2; a weak D match, TRBD1 (6 bases). CDR3 loop: CASSPQGRYGYTF. The CDR3 nucleotides are TGTGCCAGCAGCCCACAGGGACGCTATGGCTACACCTTC.